These T cell receptor beta chains were read from a single sample in a study of blood T cell repertoires in COVID-19. Here immunoSEQ multiplex PCR was the method, and the copy in TCRdb shows in-frame clones only, minus some. The sample has about 150,000 clones, about four fifths seen once. The sample comprised peripheral blood. These receptors came from an older woman who had recovered from COVID-19. Each CDR3 is given with its conserved first and last residue. Each record gives: J gene, V gene, D gene, clone size, CDR3 protein, CDR3 DNA. D genes are given only for firm matches. A row's size may be missing; if present it is once, few, many or a size class.

j_gene: TRBJ2-1
v_gene: TRBV11-2
d_gene: .
abundance: once
CDR3aa: CASSFVRGLPVSNEQFF
CDR3nt: TGTGCCAGCAGCTTCGTGCGCGGTTTGCCGGTATCAAATGAGCAGTTCTTC

j_gene: TRBJ2-3
v_gene: TRBV10-3
d_gene: TRBD2
abundance: .
CDR3aa: CAISETRGASGADTQYF
CDR3nt: TGTGCCATCAGTGAGACCCGGGGGGCTAGCGGGGCAGATACGCAGTATTTT

j_gene: TRBJ1-2
v_gene: TRBV18
d_gene: TRBD1
abundance: .
CDR3aa: CASSPDREVYGYTF
CDR3nt: TGTGCCAGCTCACCGGACAGGGAGGTCTATGGCTACACCTTC

j_gene: TRBJ1-4
v_gene: TRBV5-4
d_gene: .
abundance: .
CDR3aa: CASSLGGQNEKLFF
CDR3nt: TGTGCCAGCAGCTTGGGGGGACAAAATGAAAAACTGTTTTTT

j_gene: TRBJ1-2
v_gene: TRBV12-3/TRBV12-4
d_gene: .
abundance: .
CDR3aa: CASSLSLEGYTF
CDR3nt: TGTGCCAGCAGTTTGTCTTTGGAGGGCTACACCTTC

j_gene: TRBJ1-6
v_gene: TRBV7-9
d_gene: TRBD1
abundance: .
CDR3aa: CASSSQGESPLHF
CDR3nt: TGTGCCAGCAGCTCACAGGGGGAATCACCCCTCCACTTT

j_gene: TRBJ1-5
v_gene: TRBV7-9
d_gene: TRBD1
abundance: .
CDR3aa: CASSRRGDFNQPQHF
CDR3nt: TGTGCCAGCAGCCGCAGGGGGGATTTCAATCAGCCCCAGCATTTT

j_gene: TRBJ2-3
v_gene: TRBV19
d_gene: .
abundance: .
CDR3aa: CASSMGARDTQYF
CDR3nt: TGTGCCAGTAGTATGGGGGCGCGGGATACGCAGTATTTT

j_gene: TRBJ1-1
v_gene: TRBV9
d_gene: .
abundance: .
CDR3aa: CASSVGQGNTEAFF
CDR3nt: TGTGCCAGCAGCGTAGGTCAGGGCAACACTGAAGCTTTCTTT

j_gene: TRBJ2-3
v_gene: TRBV6-2/TRBV6-3
d_gene: .
abundance: .
CDR3aa: CASSYPTHPGDTQYF
CDR3nt: TGTGCCAGCAGTTACCCAACTCATCCGGGAGATACGCAGTATTTT

j_gene: TRBJ1-4
v_gene: TRBV7-2
d_gene: .
abundance: .
CDR3aa: CASSSPGLRLFF
CDR3nt: TGTGCCAGCAGCTCTCCCGGACTCAGGCTGTTTTTT

j_gene: TRBJ2-7
v_gene: TRBV7-2
d_gene: TRBD2
abundance: .
CDR3aa: CASSPGGPSSQYF
CDR3nt: TGTGCCAGCAGCCCGGGAGGTCCCTCGTCGCAGTACTTC

j_gene: TRBJ1-4
v_gene: TRBV4-3
d_gene: TRBD1
abundance: .
CDR3aa: CASSRRQGPNEKLFF
CDR3nt: TGCGCCAGCAGCCGCCGACAGGGGCCTAATGAAAAACTGTTTTTT

j_gene: TRBJ1-5
v_gene: TRBV18
d_gene: .
abundance: .
CDR3aa: CASSAGGLRAQHF
CDR3nt: TGTGCCAGCTCCGCCGGGGGGCTTCGAGCCCAGCATTTT

j_gene: TRBJ1-1
v_gene: TRBV6-5
d_gene: .
abundance: .
CDR3aa: CASSPQGGTEAFF
CDR3nt: TGTGCCAGCAGTCCCCAGGGAGGCACTGAAGCTTTCTTT

j_gene: TRBJ2-7
v_gene: TRBV28
d_gene: TRBD2
abundance: .
CDR3aa: CASSFGLAGDEQYF
CDR3nt: TGTGCCAGCAGTTTTGGGCTAGCGGGCGACGAGCAGTACTTC

j_gene: TRBJ1-3
v_gene: TRBV2
d_gene: TRBD1
abundance: .
CDR3aa: CASSGTGVGNTIYF
CDR3nt: TGTGCCAGCAGCGGGACAGGGGTTGGAAACACCATATATTTT

j_gene: TRBJ2-5
v_gene: TRBV4-1
d_gene: TRBD2
abundance: .
CDR3aa: CASSQEGLAGGETQYF
CDR3nt: TGCGCCAGCAGCCAAGAGGGGCTAGCGGGAGGAGAGACCCAGTACTTC

j_gene: TRBJ2-7
v_gene: TRBV6-6
d_gene: TRBD1
abundance: .
CDR3aa: CASSPGQGFTYEQYF
CDR3nt: TGTGCCAGCAGCCCGGGACAGGGCTTCACCTACGAGCAGTACTTC

j_gene: TRBJ2-7
v_gene: TRBV5-1
d_gene: TRBD2
abundance: .
CDR3aa: CASTATSGTYEQYF
CDR3nt: TGCGCCAGCACTGCGACTAGCGGGACCTACGAGCAGTACTTC

j_gene: TRBJ2-1
v_gene: TRBV6-2/TRBV6-3
d_gene: TRBD1
abundance: few
CDR3aa: CASNPGTGVNNEQFF
CDR3nt: TGTGCCAGCAACCCCGGGACAGGGGTAAACAATGAGCAGTTCTTC

j_gene: TRBJ1-5
v_gene: TRBV27
d_gene: TRBD1
abundance: many
CDR3aa: CASSLGQGNQPQHF
CDR3nt: TGTGCCAGCAGTCTTGGACAGGGCAATCAGCCCCAGCATTTT

j_gene: TRBJ2-1
v_gene: TRBV19
d_gene: TRBD2
abundance: .
CDR3aa: CASSRGSGGYMHEQFF
CDR3nt: TGTGCCAGTAGTAGGGGTAGCGGGGGGTACATGCATGAGCAGTTCTTC

j_gene: TRBJ2-7
v_gene: TRBV12-3/TRBV12-4
d_gene: .
abundance: .
CDR3aa: CASSFSSGEQYF
CDR3nt: TGTGCCAGCAGTTTTTCAAGCGGCGAGCAGTACTTC